This paragraph covers one T cell receptor beta chain sequence. The antigen is not known. This sample is part of a study of shared clonotypes between healthy human individuals. Across the study: Serving as donors were two women and a few men, whose ages spanned 18 to 49. Overall study findings and caveats: What limited the represented genetic and exposure-history diversity was the small number of donors. Richness estimates generally favored naive over memory subsets.

This was a deep-level run. Assay: immunoSEQ multiplex PCR; the TCRdb copy retains only in-frame clones and omits some. There are over 2 million clones in the sample; just under 95% occur only once, and more than 0.35% lies in the top ten. From germline, CDR1 is LNHDA and CDR2 SQIVND (reference sequence). The ends were cut back, 5 bases at V and 1 base at J, with 21 bases in the middle. CDR3 length equals 18 residues. The sequence derives from a man in his late teens or twenties in good health. Some clones in this sample may be carry-over from other donors' samples. Sequenced material: naive CD4+ T cells from PBMCs. Subset meaning: CD45RA+ positively selected. This rearrangement joins TRBV19 to TRBJ1-5; D possibly corresponds to TRBD1 (6 bases). CDR3 DNA sequence: TGTGCCAGTAGTGATCCTAAAGGGGGGGGAGGGAGCAATCAGCCCCAGCATTTT. The encoded protein is CASSDPKGGGGSNQPQHF.